The 5 T cell receptor beta chains below all came from one sample that was sequenced in a study of T cell clonotyping in hematopoietic cell transplantation. The data were produced by immunoSEQ multiplex PCR, yet TCRdb's version contains in-frame clones alone and is incomplete. Among 10,000 to 11,000 clones listed, roughly 87% were seen once. Stated time point: recipient sample about 28 days before transplant, after cytoreduction. This sample comprised peripheral blood mononuclear cells, obtained before stem cell transplant. The receptors derive from a woman between 45 and 60 years old with chronic myeloid leukemia. Some clones in this sample may be carry-over from other donors' samples.

The chain links TRBV5-1 to TRBJ2-1; D gene uncertain. V was shortened by 4 bases and J by 0 bases, with 8 bases between the two germline ends. Germline V lookup: CDR1 SGHRS, CDR2 YFSETQ. This CDR3 has 14 amino acids. CDR3 coding DNA: TGCGCCAGCAGCGGGTCGAGCTCCTACAATGAGCAGTTCTTC. Protein product: CASSGSSSYNEQFF.

V usage is TRBV28 and J usage is TRBJ2-7, with 11 nucleotides matching TRBD2. This CDR3 comprises 17 residues. The germline V gene has CDR1 MDHEN and CDR2 SYDVKM. The V gene end was trimmed by 0 bases and the J gene end by 7 bases; junction bases not matched to a gene: 11. The CDR3 DNA follows: TGTGCCAGCAGTTTATGGAGTCTAGCGGGAGGCCCAGGGGAGCAGTACTTC. Its protein product is CASSLWSLAGGPGEQYF.

The chain recombines TRBV30 with TRBJ2-7, with 7 bases identical to TRBD1. Germline V gene sequence: CDR1 GTSNPN, CDR2 SVGIG (reference sequence). The CDR3 has 11 residues. The junction had 3 bases not matched to a gene; V was cut back by 7 bases and J by 3 bases. The CDR3 coding sequence is TGTGCCTTTCGGGACAGCTACGAGCAGTACTTC. It specifies CAFRDSYEQYF.

The chain joins TRBV5-4 to TRBJ2-2; 8 nucleotides align to TRBD1. V gave up 4 bases and J gave up 6 bases; unmatched junction bases: 8. Looked up from germline, CDR1 is SGHNT and CDR2 is YYREEE (reference sequence). The length of the CDR3 is 15 residues. The CDR3 DNA sequence: TGTGCCAGCAGCCCCCAGGGACAGGTCGCCGGGGAGCTGTTTTTT. Translating it yields CASSPQGQVAGELFF.

V usage is TRBV2 and J usage is TRBJ2-7; no reliable D call. Trimming pared 4 bases from V and 4 bases from J, leaving 8 bases between. Germline V gene lookup returns CDR1 SNHLY and CDR2 FYNNEI. This CDR3 contains 12 residues. Here the CDR3 DNA reads TGTGCCAGCAGTGTCTGGCAGTACGAGCAGTACTTC. Residues: CASSVWQYEQYF.